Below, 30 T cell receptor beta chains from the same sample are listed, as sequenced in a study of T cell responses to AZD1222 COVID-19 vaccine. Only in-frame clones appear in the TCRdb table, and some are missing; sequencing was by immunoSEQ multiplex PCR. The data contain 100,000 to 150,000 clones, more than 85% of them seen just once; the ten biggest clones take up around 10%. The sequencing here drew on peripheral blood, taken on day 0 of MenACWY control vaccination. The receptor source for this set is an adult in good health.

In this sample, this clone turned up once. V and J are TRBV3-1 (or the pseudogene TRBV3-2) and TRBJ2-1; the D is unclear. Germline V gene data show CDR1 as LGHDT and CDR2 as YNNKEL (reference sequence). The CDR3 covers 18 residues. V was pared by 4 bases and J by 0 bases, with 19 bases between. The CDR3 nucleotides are TGTGCCAGCAGCCTGACTTTTCGCGCCCTAAACTCCTACAATGAGCAGTTCTTC. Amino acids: CASSLTFRALNSYNEQFF.

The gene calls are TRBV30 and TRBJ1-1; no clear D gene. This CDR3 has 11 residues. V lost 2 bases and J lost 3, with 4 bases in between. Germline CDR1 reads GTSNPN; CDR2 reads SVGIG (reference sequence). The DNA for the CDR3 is TGTGCCTGGAGTTCATACACTGAAGCTTTCTTT. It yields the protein CAWSSYTEAFF.

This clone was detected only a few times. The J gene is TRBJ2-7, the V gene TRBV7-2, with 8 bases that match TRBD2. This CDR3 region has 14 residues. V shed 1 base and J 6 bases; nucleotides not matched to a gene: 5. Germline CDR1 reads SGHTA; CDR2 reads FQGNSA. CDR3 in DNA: TGTGCCAGCAGCTTAGAGGCTAGCGGGCTCGAGCAGTACTTC. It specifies CASSLEASGLEQYF.

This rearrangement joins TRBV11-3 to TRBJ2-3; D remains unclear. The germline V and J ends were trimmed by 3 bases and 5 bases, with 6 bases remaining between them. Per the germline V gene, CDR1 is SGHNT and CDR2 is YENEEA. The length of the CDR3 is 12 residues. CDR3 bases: TGTGCCAGCAGCTTGGACGGAGATACGCAGTATTTT. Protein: CASSLDGDTQYF.

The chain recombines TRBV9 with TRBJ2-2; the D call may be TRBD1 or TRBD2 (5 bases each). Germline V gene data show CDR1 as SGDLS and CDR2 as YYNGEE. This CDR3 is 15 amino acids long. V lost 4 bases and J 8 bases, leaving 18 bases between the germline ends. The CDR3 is CASSPGRLLVGELFF. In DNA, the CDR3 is TGTGCCAGCAGCCCAGGGAGACTCCTAGTTGGGGAGCTGTTTTTT.

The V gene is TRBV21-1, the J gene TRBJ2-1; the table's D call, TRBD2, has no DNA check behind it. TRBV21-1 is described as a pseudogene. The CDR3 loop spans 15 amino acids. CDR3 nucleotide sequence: TGTGCCAGCAGCAAAACTAGCGGGATAAACAATGAGCAGTTCTTC. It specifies CASSKTSGINNEQFF.

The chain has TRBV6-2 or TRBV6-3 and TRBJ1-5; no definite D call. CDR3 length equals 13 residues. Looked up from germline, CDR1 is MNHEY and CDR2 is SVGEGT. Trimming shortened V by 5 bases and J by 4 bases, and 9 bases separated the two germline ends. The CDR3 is CASSTQKNQPQHF. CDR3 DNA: TGTGCCAGCAGTACCCAAAAGAATCAGCCCCAGCATTTT.

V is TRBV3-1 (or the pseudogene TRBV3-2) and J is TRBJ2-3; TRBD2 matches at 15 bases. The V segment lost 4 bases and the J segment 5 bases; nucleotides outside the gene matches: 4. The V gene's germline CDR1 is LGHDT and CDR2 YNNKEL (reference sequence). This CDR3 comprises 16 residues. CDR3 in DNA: TGTGCCAGCAGCCCGGGACTAGCGGGAGGTAGAGATACGCAGTATTTT. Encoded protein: CASSPGLAGGRDTQYF.

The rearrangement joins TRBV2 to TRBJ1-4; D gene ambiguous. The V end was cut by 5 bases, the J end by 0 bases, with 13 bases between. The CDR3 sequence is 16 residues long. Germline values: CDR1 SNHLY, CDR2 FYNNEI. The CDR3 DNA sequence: TGTGCCAGCAGTTCAAAGGACGTTCCAACTAATGAAAAACTGTTTTTT. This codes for CASSSKDVPTNEKLFF.

CDR3 amino acids: CASSPRAADTQYF. The DNA of the CDR3 is TGTGCCAGCAGCCCCAGGGCCGCAGATACGCAGTATTTT. J is TRBJ2-3 and V is TRBV7-6; maybe TRBD1 (5 bases). CDR1 is SGHVS and CDR2 is FNYEAQ in the germline V gene. CDR3 size: 13 residues. The ends were cut back, 5 bases at V and 4 bases at J, with 10 bases in the middle.

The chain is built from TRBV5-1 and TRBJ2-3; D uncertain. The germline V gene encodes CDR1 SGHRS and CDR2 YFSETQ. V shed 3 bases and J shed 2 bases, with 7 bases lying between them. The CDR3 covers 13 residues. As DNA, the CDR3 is TGCGCCAGCAGCTCGACAATCACAGATACGCAGTATTTT. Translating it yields CASSSTITDTQYF.

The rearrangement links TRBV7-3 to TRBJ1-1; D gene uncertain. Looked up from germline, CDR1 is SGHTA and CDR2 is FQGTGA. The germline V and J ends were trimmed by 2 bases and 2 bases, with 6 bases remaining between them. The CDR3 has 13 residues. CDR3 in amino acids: CASSLSYNTEAFF. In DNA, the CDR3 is TGTGCCAGCAGCTTATCATATAACACTGAAGCTTTCTTT.

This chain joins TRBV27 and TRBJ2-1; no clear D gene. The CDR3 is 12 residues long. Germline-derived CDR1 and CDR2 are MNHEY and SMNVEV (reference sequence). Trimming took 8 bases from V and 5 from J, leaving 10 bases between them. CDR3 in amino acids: CASDGCNNEQFF. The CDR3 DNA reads TGTGCCAGCGATGGCTGTAACAATGAGCAGTTCTTC.

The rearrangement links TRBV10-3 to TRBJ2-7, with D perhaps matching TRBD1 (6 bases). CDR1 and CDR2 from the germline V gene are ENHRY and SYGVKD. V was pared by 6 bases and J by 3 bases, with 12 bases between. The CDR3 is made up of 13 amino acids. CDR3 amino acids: CAISPTGNYEQYF. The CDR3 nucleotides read TGTGCCATCAGCCCAACAGGGAACTACGAGCAGTACTTC.

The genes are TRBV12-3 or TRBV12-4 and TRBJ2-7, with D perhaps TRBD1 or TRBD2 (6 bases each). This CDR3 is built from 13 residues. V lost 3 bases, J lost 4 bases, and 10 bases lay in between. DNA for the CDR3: TGTGCCAGCAGTTTTCAGGGGAGGTACGAGCAGTACTTC. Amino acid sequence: CASSFQGRYEQYF.

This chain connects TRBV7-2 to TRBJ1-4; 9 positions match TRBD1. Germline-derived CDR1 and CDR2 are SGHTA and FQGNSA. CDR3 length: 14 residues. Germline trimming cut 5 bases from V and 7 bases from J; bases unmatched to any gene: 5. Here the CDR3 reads CASSEGQGSEKLFF. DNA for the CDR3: TGTGCCAGCAGCGAGGGACAGGGAAGTGAAAAACTGTTTTTT.

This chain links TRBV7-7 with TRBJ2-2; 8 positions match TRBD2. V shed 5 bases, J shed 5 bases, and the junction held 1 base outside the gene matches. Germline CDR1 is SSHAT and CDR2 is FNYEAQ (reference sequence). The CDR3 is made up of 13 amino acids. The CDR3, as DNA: TGTGCCAGCAGCCAGCGGGGGACCGGGGAGCTGTTTTTT. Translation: CASSQRGTGELFF.

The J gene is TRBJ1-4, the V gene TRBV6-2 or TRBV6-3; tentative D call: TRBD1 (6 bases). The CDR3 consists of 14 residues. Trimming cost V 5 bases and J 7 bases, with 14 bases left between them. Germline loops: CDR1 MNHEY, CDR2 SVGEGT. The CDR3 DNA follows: TGTGCCAGCAGTAGGGACACCGGACCTGAAAAACTGTTTTTT. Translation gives CASSRDTGPEKLFF.

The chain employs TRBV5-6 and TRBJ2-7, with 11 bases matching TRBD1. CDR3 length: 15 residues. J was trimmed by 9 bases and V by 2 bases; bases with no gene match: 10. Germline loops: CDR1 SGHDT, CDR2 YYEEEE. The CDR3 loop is CASSFRDRGSYTQYF. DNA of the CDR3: TGTGCCAGCAGCTTCAGGGACAGGGGGTCGTACACGCAGTACTTC.

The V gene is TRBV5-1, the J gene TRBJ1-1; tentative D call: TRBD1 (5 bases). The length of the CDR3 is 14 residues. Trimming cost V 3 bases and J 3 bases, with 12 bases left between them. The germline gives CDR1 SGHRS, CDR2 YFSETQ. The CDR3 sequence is CASSWGGADTEAFF. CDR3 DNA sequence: TGCGCCAGCAGCTGGGGAGGGGCTGACACTGAAGCTTTCTTT. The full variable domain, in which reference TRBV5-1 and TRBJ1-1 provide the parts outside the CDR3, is KAGVTQTPRYLIKTRGQQVTLSCSPISGHRSVSWYQQTPGQGLQFLFEYFSETQRNKGNFPGRFSGRQFSNSRSEMNVSTLELGDSALYLCASSWGGADTEAFFGQGTRLTVV.

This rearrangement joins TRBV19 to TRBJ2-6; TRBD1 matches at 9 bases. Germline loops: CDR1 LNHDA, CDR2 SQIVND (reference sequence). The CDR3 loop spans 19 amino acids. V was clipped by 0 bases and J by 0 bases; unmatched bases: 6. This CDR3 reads CASSIDTGTGNSGANVLTF. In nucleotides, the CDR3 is TGTGCCAGTAGTATAGATACCGGGACAGGGAACTCTGGGGCCAACGTCCTGACTTTC.

Written as DNA, the CDR3 is TGTGCCAGCCGTCCGGGACAGGGTTTTTTTTACGAGCAGTACTTC. It encodes CASRPGQGFFYEQYF. The rearrangement joins TRBV3-1 (or the pseudogene TRBV3-2) to TRBJ2-7; 9 nucleotides align to TRBD1. The CDR3 is made up of 15 amino acids. In germline, CDR1 is LGHDT, CDR2 YNNKEL (reference sequence). V lost 8 bases, J lost 4 bases, and 12 bases stayed unmatched.

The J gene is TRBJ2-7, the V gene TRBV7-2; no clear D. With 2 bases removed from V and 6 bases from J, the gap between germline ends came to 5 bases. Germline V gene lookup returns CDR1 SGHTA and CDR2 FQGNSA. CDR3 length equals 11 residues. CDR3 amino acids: CASSLSIEQYF. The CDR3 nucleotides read TGTGCCAGCAGCTTATCGATCGAGCAGTACTTC.

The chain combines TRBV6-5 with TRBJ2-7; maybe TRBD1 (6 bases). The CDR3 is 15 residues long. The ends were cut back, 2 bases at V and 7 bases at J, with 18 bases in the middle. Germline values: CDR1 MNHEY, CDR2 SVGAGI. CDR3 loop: CASSYNPTGSREQYF. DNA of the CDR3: TGTGCCAGCAGTTACAACCCCACAGGGTCTCGAGAGCAGTACTTC.

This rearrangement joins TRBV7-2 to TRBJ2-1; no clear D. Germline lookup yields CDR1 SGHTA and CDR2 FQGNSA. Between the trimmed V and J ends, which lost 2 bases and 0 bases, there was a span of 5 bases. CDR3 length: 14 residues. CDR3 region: CASSLSTSYNEQFF. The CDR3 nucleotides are TGTGCCAGCAGCTTATCTACCTCCTACAATGAGCAGTTCTTC.

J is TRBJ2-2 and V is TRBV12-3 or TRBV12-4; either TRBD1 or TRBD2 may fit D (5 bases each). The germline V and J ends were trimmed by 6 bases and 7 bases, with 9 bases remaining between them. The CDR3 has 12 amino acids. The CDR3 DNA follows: TGTGCCAGCAGGTTTGGGGGCGGGGAGCTGTTTTTT. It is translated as CASRFGGGELFF.

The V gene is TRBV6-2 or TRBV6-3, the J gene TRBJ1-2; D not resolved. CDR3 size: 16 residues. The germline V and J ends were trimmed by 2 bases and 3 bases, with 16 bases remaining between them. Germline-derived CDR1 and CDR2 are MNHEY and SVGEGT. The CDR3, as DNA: TGTGCCAGCAGTTACGGAGGGAAATGGCAGGACTATGGCTACACCTTC. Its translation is CASSYGGKWQDYGYTF.

The CDR3 is CASSLPRESNYGYTF. In DNA, the CDR3 is TGTGCCAGCAGCTTGCCACGGGAATCTAACTATGGCTACACCTTC. The chain is built from TRBV5-6 and TRBJ1-2; D gene unclear. This CDR3 is built from 15 residues. Trimming removed 1 base at V and 0 bases at J, with 10 bases between. Germline V gene data show CDR1 as SGHDT and CDR2 as YYEEEE.

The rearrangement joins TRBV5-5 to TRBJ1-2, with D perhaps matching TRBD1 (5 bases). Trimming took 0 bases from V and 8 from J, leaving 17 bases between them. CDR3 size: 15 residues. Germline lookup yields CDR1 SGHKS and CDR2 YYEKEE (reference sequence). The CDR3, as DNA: TGTGCCAGCAGCTTGGAGTGGGGCGCTCGAGGCGGCTACACCTTC. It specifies CASSLEWGARGGYTF.

The CDR3 nucleotides read TGTGCCAGCAGTGACTCGGGGCTAGCGGCGTACAATGAGCAGTTCTTC. As protein: CASSDSGLAAYNEQFF. This rearrangement joins TRBV6-4 to TRBJ2-1; 7 bases are a match to TRBD2. Germline assignment: CDR1 MRHNA and CDR2 SNTAGT. After removal of 0 bases from V and 4 bases from J, the junction contained 6 bases not matched to a gene. This CDR3 has 16 amino acids.